The entry that follows covers one T cell receptor (beta chain) sequence. The antigen is not known. The sample originates from a study of CXCR3-negative and CXCR3-positive naive CD8 T cells. Study-level findings and limits: TRB CDR3 properties served as the basis for inferring TCR strength, and surface CD5 was comparable between naive subsets. Naive cells that were CXCR3-negative or CXCR3-positive used TRBV-TRBJ genes alike, while memory cells diverged. Naive CXCR3-positive cells had TRB CDR3s more hydrophobic than those of CXCR3-negative naive cells.

Each CD8+ T cell subset was sorted in triplicate, a few hundred thousand cells each. In preparing the TRB cDNA libraries, 5' RACE with UMI labels was used. TCRdb re-called the 5' RACE reads; every CDR3 protein appears as one record, without DNA. The table gives under 150,000 distinct CDR3 sequences; the top ten clones make up 0.41% of it. From germline, CDR1 is SQVTM and CDR2 ANQGSEA. This CDR3 region has 12 residues. The receptor's source is a human donor in good health. Some clones in this sample may be carry-over from other donors' samples. The chain joins TRBV29-1 to TRBJ1-1; TCRdb picks TRBD1, but there is no DNA to check that call. Sequencing was done on a sample of naive CXCR3+ CD8+ T cells from blood. Subset described: CD45RO-CCR7+CD27+CD95- naive CD8+ T cells expressing CXCR3 (TNR3+). CDR3 amino acids: CSVPGGGTEAFF.